This T cell receptor beta chain comes out of a study of cytomegalovirus exposure and HLA in healthy donors. The CDR3 spans 15 residues. V was clipped by 5 bases and J by 5 bases; unmatched bases: 8. CDR1 and CDR2 (germline): SEHNR, FQNEAQ (reference sequence). A multiplex PCR was run with 60 Vbeta primers and 13 Jbeta primers. Data came from immunoSEQ multiplex PCR; TCRdb stores just in-frame clones and leaves some out. The data show approximately 100,000 clones, with about 70% seen just once and roughly 8% held by the top ten. This clonotype originated in a human donor in good health. The sequenced sample was PBMCs. This chain connects TRBV7-9 to TRBJ2-7; TRBD1 agrees at 11 bases. The CDR3 DNA reads as TGTGCCAGCAGCACCAGGACAGGGGGCAGGAACGAGCAGTACTTC. This translates into CASSTRTGGRNEQYF.